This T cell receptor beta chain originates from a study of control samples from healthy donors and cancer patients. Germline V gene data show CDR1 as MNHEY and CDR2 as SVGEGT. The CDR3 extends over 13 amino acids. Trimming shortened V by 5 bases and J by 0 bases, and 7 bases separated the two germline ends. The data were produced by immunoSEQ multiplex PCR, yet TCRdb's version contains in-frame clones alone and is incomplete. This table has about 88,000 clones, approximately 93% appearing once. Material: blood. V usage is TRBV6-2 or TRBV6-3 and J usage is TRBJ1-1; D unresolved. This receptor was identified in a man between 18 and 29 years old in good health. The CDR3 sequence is CASSTMVNTEAFF. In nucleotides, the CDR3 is TGTGCCAGCAGTACGATGGTGAACACTGAAGCTTTCTTT.